The following is a T cell receptor beta chain sequence with its context. This CDR3 contains 16 residues. CDR1 and CDR2 (germline): LGHNA, YSLEER. The ends lost 3 bases at V and 0 bases at J; junction bases unmatched: 7. The source of the sample is a study of blood T cell repertoires in COVID-19. Study as a whole: T cells, B-cell-depleted T cells, or PBMCs supplied cDNA or gDNA.

The method was immunoSEQ multiplex PCR; TCRdb's version includes in-frame clones alone and lacks a portion of them. The sample lists approximately 280,000 clones, approximately 84% occurring once. Sequenced input: peripheral blood. The TCR comes from a woman younger than 45 who had recovered from COVID-19. The V gene is TRBV4-3, the J gene TRBJ2-7; 8 bases agree with TRBD2. The CDR3 reads CASSQVLAASSYEQYF. The CDR3 nucleotides read TGCGCCAGCAGCCAGGTACTAGCGGCGAGCTCCTACGAGCAGTACTTC.